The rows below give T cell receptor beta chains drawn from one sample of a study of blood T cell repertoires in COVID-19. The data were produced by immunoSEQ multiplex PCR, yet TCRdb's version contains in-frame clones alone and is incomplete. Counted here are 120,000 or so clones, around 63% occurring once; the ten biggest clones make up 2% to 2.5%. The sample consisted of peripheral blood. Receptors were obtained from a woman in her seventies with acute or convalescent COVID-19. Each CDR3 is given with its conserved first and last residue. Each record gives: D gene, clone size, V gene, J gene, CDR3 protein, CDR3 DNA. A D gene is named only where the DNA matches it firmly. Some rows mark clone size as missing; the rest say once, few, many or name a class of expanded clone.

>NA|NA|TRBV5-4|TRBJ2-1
CASSLDSRRPLGGEQFF
TGTGCCAGCAGCTTGGACTCTAGGCGACCCCTAGGCGGTGAGCAGTTCTTC
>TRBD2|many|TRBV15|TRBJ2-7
CATSRPGLDSYEQYF
TGTGCCACCAGCAGGCCGGGACTAGACTCCTACGAGCAGTACTTC
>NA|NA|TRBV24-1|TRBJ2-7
CATSDAGTSAYEQYF
TGTGCCACCAGTGATGCCGGGACATCTGCCTACGAGCAGTACTTC
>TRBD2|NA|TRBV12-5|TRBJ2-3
CASGFSSGSPPSYF
TGTGCTAGTGGTTTTTCTAGCGGGAGCCCACCGTCGTATTTT
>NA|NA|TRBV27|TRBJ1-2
CASSSSGQLYGYTF
TGTGCCAGCAGTTCCTCGGGTCAGTTATATGGCTACACCTTC
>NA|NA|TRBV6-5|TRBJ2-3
CASSYSATTDTQYF
TGTGCCAGCAGTTACTCAGCTACCACAGATACGCAGTATTTT
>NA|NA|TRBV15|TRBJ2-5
CATSRDLAHAGTQYF
TGTGCCACCAGCAGAGATTTGGCTCATGCGGGGACCCAGTACTTC
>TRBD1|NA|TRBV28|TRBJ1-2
CASRASGQSNYGYTF
TGTGCCAGCAGGGCCTCGGGACAGTCTAACTATGGCTACACCTTC
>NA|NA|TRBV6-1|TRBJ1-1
CASSEPGGATEAFF
TGTGCCAGCAGTGAACCGGGGGGGGCCACTGAAGCTTTCTTT
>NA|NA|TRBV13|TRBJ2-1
CASSSVSSYNEQFF
TGTGCCAGCAGCTCGGTAAGCTCCTACAATGAGCAGTTCTTC
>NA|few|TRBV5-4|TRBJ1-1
CASSLNSYTEAFF
TGTGCCAGCAGCTTGAACAGCTACACTGAAGCTTTCTTT
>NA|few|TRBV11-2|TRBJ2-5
CASSFTGIGETQYF
TGTGCCAGCAGTTTTACAGGGATCGGAGAGACCCAGTACTTC
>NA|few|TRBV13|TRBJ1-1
CASSLSDTEAFF
TGTGCCAGCAGCTTATCAGACACTGAAGCTTTCTTT
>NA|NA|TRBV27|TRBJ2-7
CASRLADSSYEQYF
TGTGCCAGCAGGTTAGCGGATAGCTCCTACGAGCAGTACTTC
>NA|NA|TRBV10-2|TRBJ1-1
CASSEGLNTEAFF
TGCGCCAGCAGTGAGGGCCTGAACACTGAAGCTTTCTTT
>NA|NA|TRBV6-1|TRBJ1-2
CASSSGQSYGYTF
TGTGCCAGCAGTTCGGGACAATCCTATGGCTACACCTTC
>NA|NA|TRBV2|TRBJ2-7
CASRDSHQGYEQYF
TGTGCCAGCAGAGACAGCCACCAGGGGTACGAGCAGTACTTC
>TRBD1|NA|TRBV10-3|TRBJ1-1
CAISPQTGVGTEAFF
TGTGCCATCAGTCCGCAAACAGGGGTGGGCACTGAAGCTTTCTTT
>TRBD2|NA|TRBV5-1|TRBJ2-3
CASSSGTRGFTDTQYF
TGCGCCAGCAGCTCCGGGACTAGGGGGTTCACAGATACGCAGTATTTT
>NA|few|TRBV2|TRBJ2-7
CASSAGLEQYF
TGTGCCAGCAGTGCAGGCCTCGAGCAGTACTTC